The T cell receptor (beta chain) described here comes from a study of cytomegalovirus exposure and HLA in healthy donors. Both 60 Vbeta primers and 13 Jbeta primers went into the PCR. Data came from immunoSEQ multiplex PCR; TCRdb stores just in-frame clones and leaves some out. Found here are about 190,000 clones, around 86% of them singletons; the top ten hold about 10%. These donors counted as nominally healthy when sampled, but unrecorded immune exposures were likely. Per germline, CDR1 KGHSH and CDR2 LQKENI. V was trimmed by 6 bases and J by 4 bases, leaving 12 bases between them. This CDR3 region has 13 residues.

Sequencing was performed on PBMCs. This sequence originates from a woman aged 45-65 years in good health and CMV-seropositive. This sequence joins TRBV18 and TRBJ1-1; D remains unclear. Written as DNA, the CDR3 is TGTGCCAGCTCCCCCCTACCATCCACTGAAGCTTTCTTT. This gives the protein CASSPLPSTEAFF.